This T cell receptor beta chain was identified in a study of regulatory T cells in long-lasting Graves disease. Time point: newly diagnosed GD, antithyroid drugs for less than 3 months. RNA from PBMCs was the source of the TCR library. Patients came from an endocrinology department in Xi'an, China. Arm-PCR of CDR3 regions with iRepertoire HTBI primers generated TCR beta libraries. TCRdb reprocessed the multiplex PCR reads with MiXCR, giving one entry per CDR3 protein. The data show some 410,000 distinct CDR3 sequences, 16% seen once. The study, taken as a whole, reports: Persistent Graves' patients showed a TCR diversity that was lower than that of newly diagnosed ones.

This clonotype was seen ten or more times. Its target is not known. A read error may produce the germline difference seen at one junction end. In germline, CDR1 is SSHAT, CDR2 FNYEAQ (reference sequence). This CDR3 is built from 16 residues. This sample was also put to use in a study of T cells in Graves' hyperthyroidism and ophthalmopathy. This second study notes: The primer set for the first-round RT-PCR of the TCR CDR3 was HTBI.

This sequence originates from a woman between 25 and 40 years old with Graves disease. The specimen was peripheral blood mononuclear cells (PBMCs), collected at new diagnosis, from a patient treated with antithyroid drugs. The chain joins TRBV7-7 to TRBJ2-1, with a tentative D call TRBD2 (6 bases). DNA for the CDR3: TGTGCTAGCAGCTTAGGGACGGGAGTTTCCGCCAATGAGCAGTTCTTC. It specifies CASSLGTGVSANEQFF.